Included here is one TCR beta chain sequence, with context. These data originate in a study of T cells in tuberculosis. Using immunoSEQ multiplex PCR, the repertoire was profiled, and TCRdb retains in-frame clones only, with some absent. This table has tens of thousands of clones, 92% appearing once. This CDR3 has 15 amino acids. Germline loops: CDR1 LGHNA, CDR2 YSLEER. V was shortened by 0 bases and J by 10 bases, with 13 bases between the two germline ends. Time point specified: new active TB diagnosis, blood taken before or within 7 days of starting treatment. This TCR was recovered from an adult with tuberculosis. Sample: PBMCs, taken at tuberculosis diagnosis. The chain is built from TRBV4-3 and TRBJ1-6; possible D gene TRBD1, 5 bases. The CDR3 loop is CASSQDRQLGSPLHF. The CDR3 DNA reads TGCGCCAGCAGCCAAGATAGACAGCTAGGATCACCCCTCCACTTT.